Each of the 6 T cell receptor beta chains below was sequenced from the same sample in a study of T cell responses to AZD1222 COVID-19 vaccine. Assay used: immunoSEQ multiplex PCR; TCRdb lists only in-frame clones, some missing. Of about 140,000 clones detected, around 93% appear once; the ten largest clones hold about 3%. Sequenced here: peripheral blood, sampled on day 0 of AZD1222 vaccination. Source of these receptors: an adult in good health.

Only a few counts were recorded for this clone. The chain recombines TRBV6-6 with TRBJ2-2; weak D call: TRBD1 (6 bases). Trimming left V 7 bases short and J 4 bases short, with 13 bases between. CDR3 length equals 14 residues. Germline V gene sequence: CDR1 MNHNY, CDR2 SVGAGI (reference sequence). CDR3 DNA: TGTGCCAGCACAGGGGCCGGCGGCACCGGGGAGCTGTTTTTT. It translates to CASTGAGGTGELFF.

The rearrangement joins TRBV5-6 to TRBJ2-1, with 10 positions matching TRBD2. Germline V gene sequence: CDR1 SGHDT, CDR2 YYEEEE. This CDR3 is 15 amino acids long. Trimming cost V 4 bases and J 3 bases; bases outside gene matches: 4. CDR3 in DNA: TGTGCCAGCAGCCCACTAGCGGGACTCTACAATGAGCAGTTCTTC. It is translated as CASSPLAGLYNEQFF.

The rearrangement links TRBV6-6 to TRBJ1-2, with TRBD1 as a possible D gene (6 bases). Germline CDR1 reads MNHNY; CDR2 reads SVGAGI (reference sequence). CDR3 size: 17 residues. The germline V and J ends were trimmed by 5 bases and 4 bases, with 23 bases remaining between them. In DNA form, the CDR3 reads TGTGCCAGCAGTCAGAAAAGAACGGGGGGGCGCCTCTATGGCTACACCTTC. Protein product: CASSQKRTGGRLYGYTF.

V is TRBV6-1 and J is TRBJ2-7; a weak D match, TRBD1 (6 bases). CDR3 size: 15 residues. Per the germline V gene, CDR1 is MNHNS and CDR2 is SASEGT. Between the trimmed V and J ends, which lost 3 bases and 1 base, there was a span of 13 bases. The CDR3 is CASSDLADRSYEQYF. The CDR3 DNA is TGTGCCAGCAGTGATCTGGCCGACAGGTCCTACGAGCAGTACTTC.

This chain connects TRBV21-1 to TRBJ1-1; the D call in the table, TRBD1, was not verified against the DNA. TRBV21-1 is marked as a pseudogene. This CDR3 comprises 11 residues. The CDR3 nucleotides read TGTGCCAGCCCCAGGGGTCCGTGTTCTTTCTTT. Translation gives CASPRGPCSFF.

The CDR3 bases are TGTGCCAGCCGCCCGAGAGGGGACGCTGAAGCTTTCTTT. Protein: CASRPRGDAEAFF. The chain combines TRBV9 with TRBJ1-1; tentatively, D is TRBD1 (5 bases). Trimming pared 7 bases from V and 6 bases from J, leaving 16 bases between. The germline V gene encodes CDR1 SGDLS and CDR2 YYNGEE. The CDR3 sequence is 13 residues long.